The rows below give T cell receptor beta chains drawn from one sample of a study of shared clonotypes between healthy human individuals. Sequenced by immunoSEQ multiplex PCR; TCRdb stores in-frame clones only, minus some. The table records some 2 million clones, about 95% of them present only once. Sequenced sample: naive CD8+ T cells sorted from blood. Every receptor here comes from a man between 18 and 29 years old in good health. The CDR3 runs from the conserved cysteine through the conserved F or W. The D gene is left open where the match is weak. A clone size is listed for some rows: how often the clone was seen (once, few, many), or a class if it is expanded.

D gene	V gene	clone size	J gene	CDR3 protein	CDR3 DNA
NA	TRBV11-3	NA	TRBJ2-1	CASSVRGPGNEQFF	TGTGCCAGCAGCGTCAGGGGCCCTGGGAATGAGCAGTTCTTC
NA	TRBV5-5	NA	TRBJ2-5	CASSLVPFSTDQETQYF	TGTGCCAGCAGCTTGGTCCCTTTTTCGACGGACCAAGAGACCCAGTACTTC
NA	TRBV6-5	once	TRBJ1-1	CASSYSTTVWVTEAFF	TGTGCCAGCAGTTACTCGACGACAGTCTGGGTCACTGAAGCTTTCTTT
TRBD1	TRBV9	NA	TRBJ1-1	CASSPETGMNTEAFF	TGTGCCAGCAGCCCGGAGACAGGGATGAACACTGAAGCTTTCTTT
TRBD1	TRBV7-9	NA	TRBJ2-5	CASSYEGQGIFETQYF	TGTGCCAGCAGCTACGAGGGACAGGGTATTTTCGAGACCCAGTACTTC
NA	TRBV13	NA	TRBJ2-2	CASSPVRFGTGELFF	TGTGCCAGCAGCCCAGTCCGTTTCGGCACCGGGGAGCTGTTTTTT
NA	TRBV6-1	NA	TRBJ1-6	CASSEGQEAYNSPLHF	TGTGCCAGCAGTGAAGGACAGGAGGCGTATAATTCACCCCTCCACTTT
NA	TRBV6-5	NA	TRBJ1-2	CASSGGVGYTF	TGTGCCAGCAGTGGGGGAGTTGGCTACACCTTC
NA	TRBV6-5	NA	TRBJ1-1	CASTYWVTNTEAFF	TGTGCCAGCACATATTGGGTAACGAACACTGAAGCTTTCTTT
NA	TRBV11-3	NA	TRBJ2-7	CASSLDYSYEQYF	TGTGCCAGCAGCTTAGACTACTCCTACGAGCAGTACTTC
NA	TRBV27	NA	TRBJ2-7	CASRLTGHSSYEQYF	TGTGCCAGCAGACTTACAGGACATAGCTCCTACGAGCAGTACTTC
NA	TRBV20-1	NA	TRBJ1-6	CSAKEDSPLHF	TGCAGTGCTAAAGAAGATTCACCCCTCCACTTT
TRBD1	TRBV6-1	NA	TRBJ2-7	CASRPGQTYEQYF	TGTGCCAGCAGGCCGGGACAGACCTACGAGCAGTACTTC
NA	TRBV29-1	once	TRBJ2-5	CSVEQAETQYF	TGCAGCGTTGAACAGGCTGAGACCCAGTACTTC
NA	TRBV28	NA	TRBJ2-7	CASSLTSWGGSGEQYF	TGTGCCAGCAGTTTGACGTCCTGGGGAGGATCGGGGGAGCAGTACTTC
TRBD1	TRBV6-5	NA	TRBJ2-1	CASSPDRGQNEQFF	TGTGCCAGCAGCCCGGACAGGGGGCAGAATGAGCAGTTCTTC
NA	TRBV10-2	NA	TRBJ2-3	CASSESWWAGLSTDTQYF	TGCGCCAGCAGTGAGTCGTGGTGGGCGGGGCTAAGCACAGATACGCAGTATTTT
NA	TRBV19	NA	TRBJ2-1	CATAETRKIDEQFF	TGTGCCACCGCCGAGACTAGAAAAATTGATGAGCAGTTCTTC
NA	TRBV27	NA	TRBJ2-1	CASSLRQVGNEQFF	TGTGCCAGCAGTTTGCGGCAGGTTGGCAATGAGCAGTTCTTC
NA	TRBV7-8	NA	TRBJ2-1	CASGSRPYNEQFF	TGTGCCAGCGGATCTCGGCCCTACAATGAGCAGTTCTTC
NA	TRBV29-1	NA	TRBJ1-1	CSVAGFPGQNTEAFF	TGCAGCGTTGCAGGATTCCCGGGACAGAACACTGAAGCTTTCTTT
NA	TRBV6-5	NA	TRBJ2-5	CASRGGTPGRQTQYF	TGTGCCAGCAGGGGTGGGACGCCGGGGCGGCAGACCCAGTACTTC
NA	TRBV7-9	NA	TRBJ2-1	CASSLGLAKEQFF	TGTGCCAGCAGCTTAGGCCTAGCAAAGGAGCAGTTCTTC
NA	TRBV9	NA	TRBJ2-7	CASSVGTHSYEQYF	TGTGCCAGCAGCGTAGGGACTCACTCCTACGAGCAGTACTTC
TRBD1	TRBV4-3	NA	TRBJ2-3	CASSQAGEGDRGTDTQYF	TGCGCCAGCAGCCAAGCCGGGGAGGGTGACAGGGGGACAGATACGCAGTATTTT
NA	TRBV5-6	once	TRBJ1-1	CASSLPDRQAFF	TGTGCCAGCAGCTTGCCGGACCGGCAAGCTTTCTTT